The rows below give T cell receptor beta chains drawn from one sample of a study of blood T cell repertoires in COVID-19. TCRdb keeps only in-frame clones here, not all; method: immunoSEQ multiplex PCR. In the table there are approximately 150,000 clones, 82% of which are singletons. Specimen: peripheral blood. The origin of the receptors is an older woman with acute or convalescent COVID-19. The conserved cysteine and the conserved F or W are not part of the CDR3 here. Each record gives: V gene, J gene, clone size, CDR3 protein. The size field is filled for only some rows; it gives once, few, many or a size class.

v_gene: TRBV9
j_gene: TRBJ2-2
abundance: -
CDR3aa: ASSPSGQNTGELF

v_gene: TRBV4-1
j_gene: TRBJ1-6
abundance: -
CDR3aa: ASSQSGQQGYSPLH

v_gene: TRBV19
j_gene: TRBJ2-7
abundance: -
CDR3aa: ASSLTIAGEKQY

v_gene: TRBV6-5
j_gene: TRBJ1-1
abundance: -
CDR3aa: ASSYRPGTGNTEAF

v_gene: TRBV5-1
j_gene: TRBJ2-4
abundance: -
CDR3aa: ASRAGTEGVGAKNIQY

v_gene: TRBV5-4
j_gene: TRBJ2-1
abundance: few
CDR3aa: ASSTAPNDNEQF

v_gene: TRBV13
j_gene: TRBJ2-1
abundance: -
CDR3aa: ASSFEVMQSEQF

v_gene: TRBV20-1
j_gene: TRBJ2-1
abundance: many
CDR3aa: SASRAGGVNEQF

v_gene: TRBV7-3
j_gene: TRBJ2-5
abundance: -
CDR3aa: ASSLTGAGGAETQY

v_gene: TRBV6-1
j_gene: TRBJ1-6
abundance: -
CDR3aa: ASSEILGSPLH

v_gene: TRBV5-1
j_gene: TRBJ2-2
abundance: -
CDR3aa: ASSLSTSRNTGELF

v_gene: TRBV14
j_gene: TRBJ2-7
abundance: -
CDR3aa: ASSQERAVPYEQY

v_gene: TRBV29-1
j_gene: TRBJ1-1
abundance: -
CDR3aa: SVGGGLGGSTEAF

v_gene: TRBV28
j_gene: TRBJ1-5
abundance: once
CDR3aa: ASSFELNQPQH

v_gene: TRBV9
j_gene: TRBJ1-1
abundance: -
CDR3aa: ASSPEVGSSTEAF

v_gene: TRBV6-5
j_gene: TRBJ1-1
abundance: -
CDR3aa: ASSYGRVNTEAF

v_gene: TRBV6-5
j_gene: TRBJ2-1
abundance: few
CDR3aa: ASSYSSVANEQF

v_gene: TRBV3-1/TRBV3-2
j_gene: TRBJ1-1
abundance: -
CDR3aa: ASSLGVNANTEAF

v_gene: TRBV28
j_gene: TRBJ2-7
abundance: -
CDR3aa: ASSLTTGRYEQY

v_gene: TRBV5-1
j_gene: TRBJ2-7
abundance: -
CDR3aa: ASSSGLAYEQY

v_gene: TRBV7-2
j_gene: TRBJ2-7
abundance: -
CDR3aa: ASSGPGQGSYEQY

v_gene: TRBV28
j_gene: TRBJ2-4
abundance: -
CDR3aa: ASLSREVGLNIQY

v_gene: TRBV6-5
j_gene: TRBJ1-2
abundance: -
CDR3aa: ASTEGENYGYT

v_gene: TRBV18
j_gene: TRBJ1-3
abundance: -
CDR3aa: ASSPTGYYSGNTIY

v_gene: TRBV27
j_gene: TRBJ1-2
abundance: -
CDR3aa: ASSLKEGAGFYGYT

v_gene: TRBV28
j_gene: TRBJ2-7
abundance: -
CDR3aa: ASSFDRFLYEQY

v_gene: TRBV2
j_gene: TRBJ2-1
abundance: -
CDR3aa: ASSRLRNEQF

v_gene: TRBV7-9
j_gene: TRBJ2-5
abundance: -
CDR3aa: ASSSGQGGETQY

v_gene: TRBV11-3
j_gene: TRBJ2-1
abundance: -
CDR3aa: ASSLAGKAEEQF

v_gene: TRBV7-9
j_gene: TRBJ2-1
abundance: -
CDR3aa: ASSFGTGDEQF

v_gene: TRBV6-5
j_gene: TRBJ1-1
abundance: few
CDR3aa: ASLWQGGTEAF

v_gene: TRBV27
j_gene: TRBJ2-3
abundance: once
CDR3aa: ASSPGTGIADTQY

v_gene: TRBV30
j_gene: TRBJ1-4
abundance: -
CDR3aa: AWSPLGKGYEKLF

v_gene: TRBV7-9
j_gene: TRBJ2-2
abundance: -
CDR3aa: ASSFPGGRRTGELF

v_gene: TRBV28
j_gene: TRBJ1-5
abundance: -
CDR3aa: ASRLQGARQPQH

v_gene: TRBV6-2/TRBV6-3
j_gene: TRBJ2-2
abundance: few
CDR3aa: ASSPQGAFGELF